In its sample, the clone carrying this T cell receptor (beta chain) was seen once. Its antigen is not known. Trimming took 1 base from V and 0 from J, leaving 13 bases between them. The V gene's germline CDR1 is SGHDT and CDR2 YYEEEE. The CDR3 runs to 16 residues. The entry originates in a study of PD-1 blockade in classical Hodgkin lymphoma. Measured with immunoSEQ multiplex PCR; TCRdb has only the in-frame clones, and not every one. Here the sample spans over 35,000 clones, over 70% being singletons. Study findings and constraints: Differences between repertoires have undefined causes, possibly disease activity or prior therapy. It was reported that newly diagnosed patients had less baseline TCR diversity than healthy donors. The baseline diversity of complete responders showed similarity to that of newly diagnosed patients.

The patients all showed relapse after autologous stem cell transplantation, while their brentuximab vedotin exposure varied. Complete response, partial response or progressive disease was each patient's best response. This chain uses TRBV5-6 with TRBJ1-1; D remains unclear. The clonotype was recovered from a human donor with classical Hodgkin lymphoma. This sample comprised peripheral blood mononuclear cells (PBMCs), obtained before the second cycle of nivolumab. The CDR3 DNA reads as TGTGCCAGCAGCTTGAGTCGGGTCAGCATGAACACTGAAGCTTTCTTT. This gives the protein CASSLSRVSMNTEAFF.